This T cell receptor (beta chain) appears in the sequencing data of a study of T cells in Graves' hyperthyroidism and ophthalmopathy. RNA transcripts were the template for amplifying TCR beta CDR3 regions. The HTBI primer set was used in a first-round RT-PCR of the TCR CDR3. In TCRdb, the multiplex PCR reads were re-called with MiXCR into one record per CDR3 protein. The sample holds about 550,000 distinct CDR3 sequences, roughly 20% seen once. Pregnant or lactating patients were excluded, as were those with uncontrolled infection or other autoimmune disease. This clonotype originated in a man aged 18 to 30 with Graves' hyperthyroidism. Sequencing was carried out using blood.

The DNA of the CDR3 is TGTGCCAGCAGTCGAACATTAGCGGGGGGGCTTGATACGCAGTATTTT. Protein: CASSRTLAGGLDTQYF. The chain is built from TRBV6-1 and TRBJ2-3; 11 bases agree with TRBD2. CDR3 length equals 16 residues. Trimming removed 5 bases from V and 6 bases from J; junction bases left unmatched: 10. Germline CDR1 and CDR2: MNHNS and SASEGT.